Presented here are 4 T cell receptor beta chains from one specimen sequenced in a study of blood T cell repertoires in COVID-19. Sequencing used immunoSEQ multiplex PCR; TCRdb keeps in-frame clones, though not all of them. Of tens of thousands of clones detected, around 83% appear once; the ten largest clones hold 5.2%. Sample: peripheral blood. The receptors here all came from a human donor in a cohort sampled during active COVID-19.

V gene TRBV9 combines with J gene TRBJ2-5, with D possibly being TRBD2 (5 bases). Germline V lookup: CDR1 SGDLS, CDR2 YYNGEE. V lost 0 bases and J 9 bases, leaving 12 bases between the germline ends. The CDR3 contains 13 residues. The CDR3 DNA reads as TGTGCCAGCAGCGTAGCGGAGGCGTCGTCCCAGTACTTC. As protein: CASSVAEASSQYF. Complete variable domain (other parts from reference TRBV9 and TRBJ2-5): DSGVTQTPKHLITATGQRVTLRCSPRSGDLSVYWYQQSLDQGLQFLIQYYNGEERAKGNILERFSAQQFPDLHSELNLSSLELGDSALYFCASSVAEASSQYFGPGTRLLVL.

This chain connects TRBV2 to TRBJ1-1, with D uncertain. Germline V gene lookup returns CDR1 SNHLY and CDR2 FYNNEI. V shed 6 bases and J shed 5 bases, with 19 bases lying between them. The CDR3 covers 15 residues. CDR3 nucleotides: TGTGCCAGCAGCGCTTTGCGCCTCGAACGGACTGAAGCTTTCTTT. Translation gives CASSALRLERTEAFF.

J is TRBJ2-1 and V is TRBV6-5; D perhaps matches TRBD2 (5 bases). This CDR3 has 13 residues. Germline V CDR1 and CDR2: MNHEY, SVGAGI. V was shortened by 0 bases and J by 6 bases, with 6 bases between the two germline ends. The CDR3, as DNA: TGTGCCAGCAGTTACTCCGGGATCAATGAGCAGTTCTTC. This encodes CASSYSGINEQFF.

The V and J genes are TRBV7-6 and TRBJ2-7, with 14 bases aligning to TRBD2. CDR3 length: 15 amino acids. The germline CDR1 and CDR2 sequences are SGHVS and FNYEAQ. Trimming removed 5 bases from V and 7 bases from J; junction bases left unmatched: 7. The CDR3 coding sequence is TGTGCCAGCAGCCCGACTAGCGGGGGGGCGCGTGAGCAGTACTTC. Residues: CASSPTSGGAREQYF.